This T cell receptor beta chain stems from a study of T cell clones after liver transplantation. The CDR3 covers 15 residues. The V gene end was trimmed by 4 bases and the J gene end by 5 bases; junction bases not matched to a gene: 8. Germline CDR1 is MNHEY and CDR2 is SMNVEV (reference sequence). Measured with immunoSEQ multiplex PCR; TCRdb has only the in-frame clones, and not every one. Here the sample spans roughly 19,000 clones, about four fifths being singletons. The sequence derives from a human patient who received a liver transplant. Some T cells may be graft donor cells. This chain links TRBV27 with TRBJ2-5; 9 bases are shared with TRBD1. Here the sequenced sample was CD8+ T cells from blood, taken approximately 54 months after liver transplant. The CDR3 loop reads CASSSITGGAETQYF. The DNA of the CDR3 is TGTGCCAGCAGTTCGATTACAGGGGGCGCGGAGACCCAGTACTTC.